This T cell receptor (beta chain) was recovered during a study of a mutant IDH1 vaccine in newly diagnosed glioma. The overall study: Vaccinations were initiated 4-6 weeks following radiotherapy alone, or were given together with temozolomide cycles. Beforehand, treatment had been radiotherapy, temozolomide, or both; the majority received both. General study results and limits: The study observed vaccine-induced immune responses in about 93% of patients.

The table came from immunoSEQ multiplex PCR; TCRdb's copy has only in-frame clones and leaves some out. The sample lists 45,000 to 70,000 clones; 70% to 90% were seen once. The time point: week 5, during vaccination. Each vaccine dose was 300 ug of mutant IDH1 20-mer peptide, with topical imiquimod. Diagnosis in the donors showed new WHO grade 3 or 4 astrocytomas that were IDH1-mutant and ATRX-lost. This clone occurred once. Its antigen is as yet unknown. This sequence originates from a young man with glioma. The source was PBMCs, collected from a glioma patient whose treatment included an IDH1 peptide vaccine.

In DNA, the CDR3 is TGTGCCAGCAGTTCCGGGACAGTCTACGAGCAGTACTTC. This gives the protein CASSSGTVYEQYF. This chain links TRBV27 with TRBJ2-7, with TRBD1 matching over 7 bases. The CDR3 sequence is 13 residues long. Trimming took 4 bases from V and 3 from J; bases not matched to a gene: 3. Germline V gives CDR1 MNHEY, CDR2 SMNVEV (reference sequence).